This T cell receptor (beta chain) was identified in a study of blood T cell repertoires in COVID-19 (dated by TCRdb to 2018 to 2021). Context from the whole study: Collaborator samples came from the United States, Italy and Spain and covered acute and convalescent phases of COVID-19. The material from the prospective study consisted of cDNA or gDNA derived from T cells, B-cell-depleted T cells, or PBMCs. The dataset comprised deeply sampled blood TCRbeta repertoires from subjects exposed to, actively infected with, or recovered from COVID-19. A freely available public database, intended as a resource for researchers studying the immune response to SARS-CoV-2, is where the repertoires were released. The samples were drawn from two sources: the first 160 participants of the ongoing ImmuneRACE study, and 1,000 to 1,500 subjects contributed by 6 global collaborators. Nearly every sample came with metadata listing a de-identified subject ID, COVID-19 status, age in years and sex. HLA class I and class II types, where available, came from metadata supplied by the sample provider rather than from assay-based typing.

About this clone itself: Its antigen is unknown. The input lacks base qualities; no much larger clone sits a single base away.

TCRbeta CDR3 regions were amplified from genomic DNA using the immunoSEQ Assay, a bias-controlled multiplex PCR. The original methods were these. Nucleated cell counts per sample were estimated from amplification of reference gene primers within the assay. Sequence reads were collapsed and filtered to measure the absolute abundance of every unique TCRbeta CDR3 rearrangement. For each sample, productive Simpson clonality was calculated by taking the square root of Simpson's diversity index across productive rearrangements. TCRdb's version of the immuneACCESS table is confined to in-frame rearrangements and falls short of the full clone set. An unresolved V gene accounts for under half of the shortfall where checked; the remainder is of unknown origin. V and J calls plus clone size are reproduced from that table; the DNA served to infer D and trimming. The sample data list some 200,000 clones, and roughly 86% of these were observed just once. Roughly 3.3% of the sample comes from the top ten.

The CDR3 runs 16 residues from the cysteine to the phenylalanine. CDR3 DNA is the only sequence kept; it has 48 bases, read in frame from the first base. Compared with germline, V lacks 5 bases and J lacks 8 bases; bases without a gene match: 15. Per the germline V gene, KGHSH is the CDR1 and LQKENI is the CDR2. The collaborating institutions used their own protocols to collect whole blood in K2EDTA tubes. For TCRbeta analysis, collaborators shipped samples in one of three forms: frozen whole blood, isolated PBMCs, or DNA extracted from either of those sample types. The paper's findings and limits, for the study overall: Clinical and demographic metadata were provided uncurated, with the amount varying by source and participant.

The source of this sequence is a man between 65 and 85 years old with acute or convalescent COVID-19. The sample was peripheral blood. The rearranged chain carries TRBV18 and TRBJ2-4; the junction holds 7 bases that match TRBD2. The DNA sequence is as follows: TGTGCCAGCTCAGCCCGGGCGGGAGCCGCCCAGGACATTCAGTACTTC. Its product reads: CASSARAGAAQDIQYF.